These T cell receptor beta chains were read from a single sample in a study of glioma-infiltrating T cells after dendritic cell vaccination. The assay was immunoSEQ multiplex PCR, and TCRdb's table has in-frame clones only and misses some. The table lists around 87,000 clones, 80% to 85% of them singletons, with roughly 6.8% in the top ten. The source material was blood, sampled after dendritic cell vaccination. The receptors derive from a human donor with glioblastoma. Each CDR3 is given with its conserved first and last residue. A D gene is named only where the DNA matches it firmly. Not all rows give a size; the values are once, few, many and, for expanded clones, a class.

clone size: .
V gene: TRBV5-1
D gene: TRBD1
J gene: TRBJ1-2
CDR3 DNA: TGCGCCAGCAGCTTATCCGGGACAGGGGTAGGCTACACCTTC
CDR3 protein: CASSLSGTGVGYTF

clone size: .
V gene: TRBV19
D gene: .
J gene: TRBJ1-2
CDR3 DNA: TGTGCCAGTAGTGAACAGGGTGTCGGGTATGGCTACACCTTC
CDR3 protein: CASSEQGVGYGYTF

clone size: .
V gene: TRBV6-5
D gene: .
J gene: TRBJ2-1
CDR3 DNA: TGTGCCAGCAGTAACAGTAATGAGCAGTTCTTC
CDR3 protein: CASSNSNEQFF

clone size: .
V gene: TRBV5-6
D gene: TRBD2
J gene: TRBJ2-5
CDR3 DNA: TGTGCCAGCAGCTTCACGGGGGGTGAGACCCAGTACTTC
CDR3 protein: CASSFTGGETQYF

clone size: once
V gene: TRBV11-2
D gene: TRBD1
J gene: TRBJ1-6
CDR3 DNA: TGTGCCAGCAGCCCACAGGGGTGGCCCATTCATAATTCACCCCTCCACTTT
CDR3 protein: CASSPQGWPIHNSPLHF

clone size: few
V gene: TRBV11-2
D gene: TRBD1
J gene: TRBJ1-1
CDR3 DNA: TGTGCCAGCAGCACAACAGGGGACTTGAACACTGAAGCTTTCTTT
CDR3 protein: CASSTTGDLNTEAFF

clone size: .
V gene: TRBV19
D gene: .
J gene: TRBJ1-2
CDR3 DNA: TGTGCCAGTAGCTATCCCCAGGGCGTCGGCTACACCTTC
CDR3 protein: CASSYPQGVGYTF

clone size: .
V gene: TRBV6-5
D gene: .
J gene: TRBJ1-2
CDR3 DNA: TGTGCCAGCAGTTATGGACAGAACTATGGCTACACCTTC
CDR3 protein: CASSYGQNYGYTF

clone size: .
V gene: TRBV7-3
D gene: .
J gene: TRBJ1-1
CDR3 DNA: TGTGCCAGCAGCCCAGGGGCTTTGAACACTGAAGCTTTCTTT
CDR3 protein: CASSPGALNTEAFF

clone size: .
V gene: TRBV7-2
D gene: .
J gene: TRBJ1-1
CDR3 DNA: TGTGCCAGCAGAAACAGGGTAGGGGACACTGAAGCTTTCTTT
CDR3 protein: CASRNRVGDTEAFF

clone size: once
V gene: TRBV5-1
D gene: .
J gene: TRBJ2-3
CDR3 DNA: TGCGCCAGCAGCCTTGGACAAGCCACAGATACGCAGTATTTT
CDR3 protein: CASSLGQATDTQYF

clone size: few
V gene: TRBV19
D gene: .
J gene: TRBJ2-7
CDR3 DNA: TGTGCCAGTAGTACAGGGGTGGGCTACGAGCAGTACTTC
CDR3 protein: CASSTGVGYEQYF

clone size: .
V gene: TRBV2
D gene: .
J gene: TRBJ2-5
CDR3 DNA: TGTGCCAGCAGTGAATGGCGGACGGGGAAGACCCAGTACTTC
CDR3 protein: CASSEWRTGKTQYF

clone size: .
V gene: TRBV12-5
D gene: TRBD1
J gene: TRBJ1-5
CDR3 DNA: TGTGCTAGTGGTTTGGTACTAGGACAGGGGAGCAATCAGCCCCAGCATTTT
CDR3 protein: CASGLVLGQGSNQPQHF

clone size: .
V gene: TRBV9
D gene: .
J gene: TRBJ2-5
CDR3 DNA: TGTGCCAGCAGCGTAGGGGCTTTGGGGCCCCAAGAGACCCAGTACTTC
CDR3 protein: CASSVGALGPQETQYF

clone size: .
V gene: TRBV5-4
D gene: .
J gene: TRBJ2-1
CDR3 DNA: TGTGCCAGCAGCTTAGGCGGGACCTCCAGGAACAATGAGCAGTTCTTC
CDR3 protein: CASSLGGTSRNNEQFF

clone size: .
V gene: TRBV9
D gene: TRBD2
J gene: TRBJ2-2
CDR3 DNA: TGTGCCAGCAGCGTCCATAGCGGGGGGGGGAACACCGGGGAGCTGTTTTTT
CDR3 protein: CASSVHSGGGNTGELFF

clone size: .
V gene: TRBV11-1
D gene: TRBD2
J gene: TRBJ2-3
CDR3 DNA: TGTGCCAGCAGCTCTGGGACTAGCGGGGGGGCACCATATACGCAGTATTTT
CDR3 protein: CASSSGTSGGAPYTQYF

clone size: .
V gene: TRBV9
D gene: .
J gene: TRBJ1-4
CDR3 DNA: TGTGCCAGCAGCCCTCAGGGGACAACTAATGAAAAACTGTTTTTT
CDR3 protein: CASSPQGTTNEKLFF

clone size: .
V gene: TRBV4-3
D gene: TRBD2
J gene: TRBJ2-2
CDR3 DNA: TGCGCCAGCAGCCAAGTAGCGGGGGGGCGAACCGGGGAGCTGTTTTTT
CDR3 protein: CASSQVAGGRTGELFF

clone size: .
V gene: TRBV11-2
D gene: .
J gene: TRBJ2-7
CDR3 DNA: TGTGCCAGCAGCTTAGGGACAGACTACGAGCAGTACTTC
CDR3 protein: CASSLGTDYEQYF

clone size: .
V gene: TRBV29-1
D gene: .
J gene: TRBJ2-2
CDR3 DNA: TGCAGCGTTGAAGATCCGTCACAGGGTGTAACCGGGGAGCTGTTTTTT
CDR3 protein: CSVEDPSQGVTGELFF

clone size: .
V gene: TRBV2
D gene: .
J gene: TRBJ1-1
CDR3 DNA: TGTGCCAGCAGTGGCTACTCGGACAGGAACACTGAAGCTTTCTTT
CDR3 protein: CASSGYSDRNTEAFF

clone size: once
V gene: TRBV11-2
D gene: .
J gene: TRBJ2-7
CDR3 DNA: TGTGCCAGCAGCCCGGGCTACGAGCAGTACTTC
CDR3 protein: CASSPGYEQYF

clone size: once
V gene: TRBV6-1
D gene: TRBD2
J gene: TRBJ2-1
CDR3 DNA: TGTGCCAGCGGAAGTCTAGCGGGGTATGACAATGAGCAGTTCTTC
CDR3 protein: CASGSLAGYDNEQFF

clone size: .
V gene: TRBV6-1
D gene: .
J gene: TRBJ1-2
CDR3 DNA: TGTGCCGCGAGTGAACTTCGAGGAGCTAACTATGGCTACACCTTC
CDR3 protein: CAASELRGANYGYTF